The present entry profiles one T cell receptor (beta chain) with its context. The source of the sample is a study of blood T cell repertoires in COVID-19. There are 15 residues in the CDR3. CDR1 is MGHRA and CDR2 is YSYEKL in the germline V gene. Trimming took off 4 bases at V and 5 bases at J, with 15 bases between the two ends. Donors were grouped by their self-reported clinical history. In the original workflow: Reference gene primers were amplified, and this amplification served to estimate nucleated cell counts. Generated by immunoSEQ multiplex PCR, the TCRdb table keeps only in-frame clones and is missing some. For V, J and clone size, that table is used; D and trimming come from the DNA. The sample holds some 270,000 clones, over 85% seen once.

The source is a woman aged 60-75 years who had recovered from COVID-19. Sequenced material: PBMCs or T cells enriched from blood (not recorded which). This chain links TRBV4-1 with TRBJ2-1, with D tentatively TRBD1 (6 bases). CDR3: CASSLADRKNNEQFF. In DNA form, the CDR3 reads TGCGCCAGCAGCCTAGCCGACAGGAAAAACAATGAGCAGTTCTTC.